This T cell receptor beta chain emerged from a study of PD-1 blockade in classical Hodgkin lymphoma. Study-level results: TCR diversity at baseline was reported to be reduced in newly diagnosed patients relative to healthy donors. By C4D1, diversity of CD4+ TCRs had risen significantly, whereas that of CD8+ TCRs had not. Complete responders' diversity at baseline resembled that of newly diagnosed patients.

V lost 7 bases and J 1 base, leaving 7 bases between the germline ends. The CDR3 consists of 11 residues. CDR1 DFQATT and CDR2 SNEGSKA come from the germline V gene (reference sequence). Generated by immunoSEQ multiplex PCR, the TCRdb table keeps only in-frame clones and is missing some. The data hold over 20,000 clones, with 80% observed a single time. Noted time point: cycle 4 day 1 (C4D1), after more than five weeks of nivolumab. With no exception, relapse followed autologous stem cell transplantation in all patients, and brentuximab vedotin exposure varied. This clone has just a few counts. The antigen remains undetermined.

V usage is TRBV20-1 and J usage is TRBJ1-1, with D unclear. The starting material was peripheral blood mononuclear cells (PBMCs), obtained before the fourth cycle of nivolumab. The source of this sequence is a human donor with classical Hodgkin lymphoma. The CDR3 sequence: CSGTTNTEAFF. DNA for the CDR3: TGCAGTGGAACCACGAACACTGAAGCTTTCTTT.